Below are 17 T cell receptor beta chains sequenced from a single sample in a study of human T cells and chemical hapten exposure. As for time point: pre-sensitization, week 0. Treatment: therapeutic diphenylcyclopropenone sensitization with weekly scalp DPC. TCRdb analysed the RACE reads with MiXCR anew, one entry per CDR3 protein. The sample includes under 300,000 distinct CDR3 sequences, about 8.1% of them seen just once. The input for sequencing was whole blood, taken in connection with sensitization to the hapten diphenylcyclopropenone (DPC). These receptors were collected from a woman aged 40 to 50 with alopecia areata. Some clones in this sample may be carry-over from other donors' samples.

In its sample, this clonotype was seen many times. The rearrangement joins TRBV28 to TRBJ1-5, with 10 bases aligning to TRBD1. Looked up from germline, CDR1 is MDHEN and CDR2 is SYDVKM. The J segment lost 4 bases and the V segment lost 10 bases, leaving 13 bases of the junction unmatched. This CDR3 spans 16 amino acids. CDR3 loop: CATRPATGGGNQPQHF. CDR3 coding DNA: TGTGCCACCCGACCCGCGACAGGGGGCGGAAATCAGCCCCAGCATTTT. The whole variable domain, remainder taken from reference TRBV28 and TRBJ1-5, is DVKVTQSSRYLVKRTGEKVFLECVQDMDHENMFWYRQDPGLGLRLIYFSYDVKMKEKGDIPEGYSVSREKKERFSLILESASTNQTSMYLCATRPATGGGNQPQHFGDGTRLSIL.

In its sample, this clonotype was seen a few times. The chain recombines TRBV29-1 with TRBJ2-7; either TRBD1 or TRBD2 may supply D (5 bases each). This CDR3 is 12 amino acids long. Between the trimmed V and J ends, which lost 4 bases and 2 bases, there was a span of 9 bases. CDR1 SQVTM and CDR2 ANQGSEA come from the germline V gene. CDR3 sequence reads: CSVGDVPYEQYF. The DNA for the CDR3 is TGCAGCGTTGGGGACGTACCCTACGAGCAGTACTTC.

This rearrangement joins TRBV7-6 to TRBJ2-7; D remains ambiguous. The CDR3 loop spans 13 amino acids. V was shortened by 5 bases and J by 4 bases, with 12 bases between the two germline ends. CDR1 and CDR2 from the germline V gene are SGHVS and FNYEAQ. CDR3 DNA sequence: TGTGCCAGCAGCCCTGGTCTGGATTACGAGCAGTACTTC. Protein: CASSPGLDYEQYF.

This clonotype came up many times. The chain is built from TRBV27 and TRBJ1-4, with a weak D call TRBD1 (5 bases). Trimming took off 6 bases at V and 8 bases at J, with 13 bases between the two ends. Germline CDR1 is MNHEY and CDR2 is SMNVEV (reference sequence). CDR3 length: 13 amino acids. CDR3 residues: CASRPGTVEKLFF. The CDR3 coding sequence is TGTGCCAGCAGGCCTGGGACGGTCGAAAAACTGTTTTTT. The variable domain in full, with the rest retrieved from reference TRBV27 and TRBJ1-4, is EAQVTQNPRYLITVTGKKLTVTCSQNMNHEYMSWYRQDPGLGLRQIYYSMNVEVTDKGDVPEGYKVSRKEKRNFPLILESPSPNQTSLYFCASRPGTVEKLFFGSGTQLSVL.

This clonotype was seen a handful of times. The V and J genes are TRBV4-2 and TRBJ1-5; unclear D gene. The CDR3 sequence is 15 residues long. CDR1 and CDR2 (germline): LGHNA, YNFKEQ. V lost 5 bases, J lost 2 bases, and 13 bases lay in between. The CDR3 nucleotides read TGTGCCAGCAGCGTCCAGAACCTGGGCAATCAGCCCCAGCATTTT. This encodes CASSVQNLGNQPQHF.

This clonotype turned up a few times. CDR3 amino acids: CSATGLGGPNEQFF. The CDR3 DNA sequence: TGCAGTGCTACAGGACTAGGGGGCCCCAATGAGCAGTTCTTC. The V gene is TRBV20-1, the J gene TRBJ2-1, with D possibly called TRBD1 or TRBD2 (7 bases each). The CDR3 is made up of 14 amino acids. The germline V gene encodes CDR1 DFQATT and CDR2 SNEGSKA (reference sequence). With 4 bases removed from V and 6 bases from J, the gap between germline ends came to 16 bases.

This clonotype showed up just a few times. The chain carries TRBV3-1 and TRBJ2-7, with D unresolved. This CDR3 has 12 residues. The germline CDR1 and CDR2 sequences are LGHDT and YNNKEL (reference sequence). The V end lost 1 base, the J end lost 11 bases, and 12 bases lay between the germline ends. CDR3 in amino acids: CASSQGNAREYF. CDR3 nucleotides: TGTGCCAGCAGCCAAGGAAACGCTCGGGAGTACTTC.

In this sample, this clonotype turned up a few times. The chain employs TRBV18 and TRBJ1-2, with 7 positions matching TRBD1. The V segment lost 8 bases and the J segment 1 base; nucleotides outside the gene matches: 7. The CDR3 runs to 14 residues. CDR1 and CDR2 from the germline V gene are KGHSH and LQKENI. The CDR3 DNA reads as TGTGCCAGCAATAGGGGGACAGATAACTATGGCTACACCTTC. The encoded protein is CASNRGTDNYGYTF.

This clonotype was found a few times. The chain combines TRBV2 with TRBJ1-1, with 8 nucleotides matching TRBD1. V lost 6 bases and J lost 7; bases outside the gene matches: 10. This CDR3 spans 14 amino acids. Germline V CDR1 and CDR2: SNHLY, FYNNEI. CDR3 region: CASSLTGDVGEAFF. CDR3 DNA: TGTGCCAGCAGCCTGACAGGGGATGTAGGTGAAGCTTTCTTT. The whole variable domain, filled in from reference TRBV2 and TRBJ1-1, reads EPEVTQTPSHQVTQMGQEVILRCVPISNHLYFYWYRQILGQKVEFLVSFYNNEISEKSEIFDDQFSVERPDGSNFTLKIRSTKLEDSAMYFCASSLTGDVGEAFFGQGTRLTVV.

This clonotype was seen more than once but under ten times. The CDR3 nucleotides read TGTGCCAGCAGTCCCCGGGACATCTTTCTCTATGGCTACACCTTC. It translates to CASSPRDIFLYGYTF. V gene TRBV28 combines with J gene TRBJ1-2; D is perhaps TRBD1 (6 bases). The CDR3 totals 15 residues. Germline loops: CDR1 MDHEN, CDR2 SYDVKM. V was cut by 5 bases and J by 4 bases, with 17 bases left in between.

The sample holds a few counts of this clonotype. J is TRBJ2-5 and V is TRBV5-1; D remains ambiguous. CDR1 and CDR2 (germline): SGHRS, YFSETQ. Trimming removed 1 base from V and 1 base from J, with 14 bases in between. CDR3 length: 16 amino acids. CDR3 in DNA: TGCGCCAGCAGCTTGTCGGCCCGAGGCAGCCAAGAGACCCAGTACTTC. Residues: CASSLSARGSQETQYF.

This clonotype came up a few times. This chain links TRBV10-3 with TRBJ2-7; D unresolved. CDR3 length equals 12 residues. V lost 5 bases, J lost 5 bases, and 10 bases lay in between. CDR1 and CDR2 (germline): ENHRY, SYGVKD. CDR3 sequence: CAISRLANEQYF. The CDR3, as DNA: TGTGCCATCAGTAGGCTGGCCAACGAGCAGTACTTC.

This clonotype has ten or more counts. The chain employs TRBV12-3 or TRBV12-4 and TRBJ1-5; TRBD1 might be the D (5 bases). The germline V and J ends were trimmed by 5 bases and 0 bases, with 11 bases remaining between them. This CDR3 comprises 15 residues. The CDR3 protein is CASSRDGVSNQPQHF. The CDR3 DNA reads TGTGCCAGCAGTCGGGACGGAGTTAGCAATCAGCCCCAGCATTTT.

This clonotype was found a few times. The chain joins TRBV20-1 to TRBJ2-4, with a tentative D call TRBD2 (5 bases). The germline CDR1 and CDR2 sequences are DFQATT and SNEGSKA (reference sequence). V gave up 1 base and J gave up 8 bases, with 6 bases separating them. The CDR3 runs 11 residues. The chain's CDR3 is CSARGGYIQYF. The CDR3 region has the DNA TGCAGTGCTAGAGGCGGGTACATTCAGTACTTC.

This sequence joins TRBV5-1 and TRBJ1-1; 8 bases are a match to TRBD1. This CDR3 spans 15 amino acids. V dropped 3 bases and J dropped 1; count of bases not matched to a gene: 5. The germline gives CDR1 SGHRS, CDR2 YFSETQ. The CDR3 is CASSWAGGPNTEAFF. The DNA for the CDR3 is TGCGCCAGCAGCTGGGCAGGGGGCCCGAACACTGAAGCTTTCTTT. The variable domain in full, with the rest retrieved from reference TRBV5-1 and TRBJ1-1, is KAGVTQTPRYLIKTRGQQVTLSCSPISGHRSVSWYQQTPGQGLQFLFEYFSETQRNKGNFPGRFSGRQFSNSRSEMNVSTLELGDSALYLCASSWAGGPNTEAFFGQGTRLTVV.

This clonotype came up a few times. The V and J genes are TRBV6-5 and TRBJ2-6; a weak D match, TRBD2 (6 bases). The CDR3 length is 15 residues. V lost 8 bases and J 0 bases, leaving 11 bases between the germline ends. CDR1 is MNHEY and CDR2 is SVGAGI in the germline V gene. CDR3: CASRRGTSGANVLTF. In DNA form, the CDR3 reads TGTGCCAGCCGTCGCGGGACCTCTGGGGCCAACGTCCTGACTTTC.

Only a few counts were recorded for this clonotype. The CDR3: CASSQTGTGNEQYF. Here the CDR3 DNA reads TGTGCCAGCAGCCAAACCGGGACAGGCAACGAGCAGTACTTC. The chain recombines TRBV4-2 with TRBJ2-7; 8 bases map to TRBD1. Trimming took 2 bases from V and 5 from J; bases not matched to a gene: 5. CDR3 length equals 14 residues. Germline V gene data show CDR1 as LGHNA and CDR2 as YNFKEQ.